Each of the 19 T cell receptor beta chains below was sequenced from the same sample in a study of blood T cell repertoires in COVID-19. Profiling relied on immunoSEQ multiplex PCR, and the TCRdb table lists in-frame clones only, not all of them. The data contain about 13,000 clones, around nine tenths of them singletons. The sequenced material came from peripheral blood. Source of these receptors: a human donor in a cohort sampled during active COVID-19.

The CDR3 nucleotides are TGTGCCAGCAGCTTACAGGGGGCGAACACTGAAGCTTTCTTT. It yields the protein CASSLQGANTEAFF. The V gene is TRBV11-2, the J gene TRBJ1-1; TRBD1 aligns across 8 bases. In germline, CDR1 is SGHAT, CDR2 FQNNGV. The CDR3 is made up of 14 amino acids. V was clipped by 2 bases and J by 1 base; unmatched bases: 0.

V usage is TRBV13 and J usage is TRBJ2-2; 11 bases agree with TRBD2. The junction had 10 bases not matched to a gene; V was cut back by 3 bases and J by 4 bases. Germline lookup yields CDR1 PRHDT and CDR2 FYEKMQ (reference sequence). The CDR3 contains 18 residues. The CDR3 loop is CASSFTRASGGFTGELFF. As DNA, the CDR3 is TGTGCCAGCAGCTTTACTCGGGCTAGCGGGGGGTTCACCGGGGAGCTGTTTTTT.

This clone was picked up one time. This sequence joins TRBV30 and TRBJ2-5, with TRBD1 matching over 8 bases. CDR1 GTSNPN and CDR2 SVGIG come from the germline V gene (reference sequence). The trim removed 3 bases at V and 4 bases at J, leaving 10 bases unmatched. The CDR3 contains 15 residues. The CDR3 DNA reads TGTGCCTGGAGCGGGACGGACAGGGTGGGAGAGACCCAGTACTTC. It encodes CAWSGTDRVGETQYF.

V gene TRBV13 combines with J gene TRBJ1-1; no firm D call. Germline-derived CDR1 and CDR2 are PRHDT and FYEKMQ (reference sequence). The CDR3 consists of 12 residues. V lost 0 bases and J lost 10, with 9 bases in between. This CDR3 reads CASSLGGLRAFF. CDR3 bases: TGTGCCAGCAGCTTAGGGGGCCTGCGAGCTTTCTTT.

CDR3: CASSQETGTGYNEQFF. The CDR3 DNA follows: TGCGCCAGCAGCCAAGAGACCGGGACTGGCTACAATGAGCAGTTCTTC. The J gene is TRBJ2-1, the V gene TRBV4-1; tentatively, D is TRBD2 (6 bases). The germline gives CDR1 MGHRA, CDR2 YSYEKL. Trimming took 0 bases from V and 3 from J, leaving 12 bases between them. This CDR3 has 16 amino acids.

J is TRBJ2-5 and V is TRBV2; 9 bases agree with TRBD2. Germline V gene lookup returns CDR1 SNHLY and CDR2 FYNNEI. This CDR3 is 13 amino acids long. With 7 bases clipped from V and 2 bases from J, the junction kept 2 bases outside the gene matches. The CDR3 DNA reads TGTGCCAGCACGGGACTAGCTCAAGAGACCCAGTACTTC. Its protein product is CASTGLAQETQYF.

This rearrangement joins TRBV7-6 to TRBJ1-2; possibly TRBD1 for D (5 bases). The germline gives CDR1 SGHVS, CDR2 FNYEAQ. This CDR3 region has 17 residues. CDR3 in amino acids: CAAGGVLLQGFPYGYTF. CDR3 nucleotides: TGTGCGGCCGGAGGGGTCCTGCTCCAGGGCTTCCCCTATGGCTACACCTTC.

The table lists this clone with a count of one. V is TRBV3-1 (or the pseudogene TRBV3-2) and J is TRBJ2-7; possibly TRBD2 for D (7 bases). The germline gives CDR1 LGHDT, CDR2 YNNKEL (reference sequence). This CDR3 contains 14 residues. Trimming removed 0 bases at V and 4 bases at J, with 10 bases between. In DNA form, the CDR3 reads TGTGCCAGCAGCCAAGAGGCGGGGGCATACGAGCAGTACTTC. The encoded protein is CASSQEAGAYEQYF.

With respect to this clone: Its ends do not fully match the called genes, so a read error is possible. The chain has TRBV5-1 and TRBJ1-3; no reliable D call. The CDR3 has 14 residues. Germline assignment: CDR1 SGHRS and CDR2 YFSETQ. CDR3 nucleotide sequence: TGCGCCAGCAGCTTTGGGCAGTCTGGGAACACCATATATTTT. Its protein product is CASSFGQSGNTIYF.

The table lists this clone with a count of one. The chain couples TRBV27 to TRBJ1-4; D is undetermined. Deletions cut 0 bases from V and 0 bases from J, with 11 bases between. This CDR3 contains 17 residues. Germline values: CDR1 MNHEY, CDR2 SMNVEV (reference sequence). CDR3 sequence reads: CASSLSASLATNEKLFF. The CDR3, as DNA: TGTGCCAGCAGTTTATCAGCATCCCTTGCAACTAATGAAAAACTGTTTTTT.

The V gene is TRBV6-1, the J gene TRBJ1-3; D not certain. Germline values: CDR1 MNHNS, CDR2 SASEGT. Trimming shortened V by 2 bases and J by 0 bases, and 8 bases separated the two germline ends. This CDR3 comprises 15 residues. This chain's CDR3 is CASSEQPSSGNTIYF. Here the CDR3 DNA reads TGTGCCAGCAGTGAACAGCCTAGCTCTGGAAACACCATATATTTT.

This CDR3 reads CASSYGEGTGSSPLHF. The CDR3 DNA reads TGTGCCAGCAGTTACGGGGAGGGGACAGGGTCTTCACCCCTCCACTTT. This chain uses TRBV6-2 or TRBV6-3 with TRBJ1-6; 9 bases fit TRBD1. CDR1 and CDR2 (germline): MNHEY, SVGEGT. The CDR3 is 16 amino acids. The junction had 8 bases not matched to a gene; V was cut back by 2 bases and J by 9 bases.

The V call is TRBV19, the J call TRBJ1-5; TRBD1 might be the D (6 bases). The CDR3 loop spans 15 amino acids. V was shortened by 6 bases and J by 0 bases, with 12 bases between the two germline ends. Germline lookup yields CDR1 LNHDA and CDR2 SQIVND (reference sequence). CDR3 amino acids: CASRTGDYSNQPQHF. In DNA form, the CDR3 reads TGTGCCAGTAGGACAGGAGACTATAGCAATCAGCCCCAGCATTTT.

The J gene is TRBJ1-6, the V gene TRBV7-8; 7 bases line up with TRBD1. Trimming removed 1 base from V and 7 bases from J; junction bases left unmatched: 4. CDR3 length equals 15 residues. The V gene's germline CDR1 is SGHVS and CDR2 FQNEAQ. The CDR3 DNA sequence: TGTGCCAGCAGCTTAGGACAGGGAGTAAATTCACCCCTCCACTTT. Its translation is CASSLGQGVNSPLHF.

The V and J genes are TRBV29-1 and TRBJ1-3; D gene unclear. Per the germline V gene, CDR1 is SQVTM and CDR2 is ANQGSEA. This CDR3 contains 15 residues. V was shortened by 0 bases and J by 2 bases, with 11 bases between the two germline ends. Written as DNA, the CDR3 is TGCAGCGTTGAAGATCGCCGGTTTGCTGGAAACACCATATATTTT. It encodes CSVEDRRFAGNTIYF.

V is TRBV7-2 and J is TRBJ2-1; 7 bases are a match to TRBD2. The germline V gene has CDR1 SGHTA and CDR2 FQGNSA. This CDR3 region has 16 residues. V dropped 5 bases and J dropped 1; count of bases not matched to a gene: 8. CDR3 bases: TGTGCCAGCAGCCAGCGGGGCGGGGGTTCCTACAATGAGCAGTTCTTC. It codes for CASSQRGGGSYNEQFF.

V and J are TRBV5-4 and TRBJ1-1; possibly TRBD1 for D (6 bases). Trimming took off 2 bases at V and 4 bases at J, with 9 bases between the two ends. Germline assignment: CDR1 SGHNT and CDR2 YYREEE (reference sequence). The CDR3 consists of 13 residues. The CDR3 DNA reads TGTGCCAGCAGCTTTGGGGGCGCCACTGAAGCTTTCTTT. It yields the protein CASSFGGATEAFF.

The chain recombines TRBV6-6 with TRBJ1-2; 7 positions agree with TRBD1. Trimming cost V 1 base and J 4 bases; bases outside gene matches: 3. CDR3 length: 14 residues. The germline V gene has CDR1 MNHNY and CDR2 SVGAGI (reference sequence). Here the CDR3 reads CASSYLTGTYGYTF. In DNA, the CDR3 is TGTGCCAGCAGTTACTTGACAGGGACCTATGGCTACACCTTC.

The chain combines TRBV7-2 with TRBJ2-7; 7 positions match TRBD2. The CDR3 consists of 15 residues. The germline V gene encodes CDR1 SGHTA and CDR2 FQGNSA. The V and J ends lost 5 bases and 5 bases, in that order; junction bases with no gene match: 12. The CDR3 coding sequence is TGTGCCAGCAGCCCTCAAGGCGGGAGTATCCACGAGCAGTACTTC. Translation gives CASSPQGGSIHEQYF.